This T cell receptor beta chain was obtained from a study of T-cell memory formation after mild COVID-19. Study-wide background: There were largely donor-specific TCR clusters. The study's findings and limits: SARS-CoV-2 specificity was not confirmed for second-wave clones peaking on day 37.

MiXCR, applied by TCRdb to the 5' RACE reads, yields one record per CDR3 protein. Of about 470,000 distinct CDR3 sequences listed, about 20% were seen once; the top ten hold roughly 12%. As concerns this clonotype: Its antigen is as yet unknown.

The CDR3 loop spans 16 amino acids. Trimming took 6 bases from V and 1 from J, leaving 18 bases between them. Sequenced sample: PBMCs or a T cell subset sorted from them (not recorded which). This chain joins TRBV12-3 or TRBV12-4 and TRBJ1-1, with TRBD1 as a possible D gene (5 bases). This clonotype was obtained from an adult woman who had mild COVID-19 (a few samples of this study predate the infection). Cell type and time point are not known. The CDR3 spells CASSVATGGGNTEAFF. As DNA, the CDR3 is TGTGCCAGCAGCGTGGCAACGGGCGGGGGGAACACTGAAGCTTTCTTT.